These T cell receptor beta chains were read from a single sample in a study of T cell clones after liver transplantation. Repertoires were generated with immunoSEQ multiplex PCR, while TCRdb's copy carries only in-frame clones and drops some. The repertoire holds 60,000 or so clones, with 70% to 75% as singletons. The sample here was CD4+ T cells from blood, taken before liver transplant. The receptor set was obtained from a human donor who received a liver transplant. Both conserved end residues are part of each CDR3. A D gene is named only where the DNA matches it firmly. A clone size is listed for some rows: how often the clone was seen (once, few, many), or a class if it is expanded.

v_gene	d_gene	abundance	j_gene	CDR3nt	CDR3aa
TRBV7-6	TRBD1	.	TRBJ2-7	TGTGCCAGCAGCTTAACGACAGGGGGGAAAAAGGAGCAGTACTTC	CASSLTTGGKKEQYF
TRBV7-2	TRBD2	.	TRBJ2-7	TGTGCCAGCAGCTTAGCTGCGGGGGGCTTACATTACGAGCAGTACTTC	CASSLAAGGLHYEQYF
TRBV9	.	few	TRBJ1-2	TGTGCCAGCACCAGCATCGGGGGGGCCGAGGTCTATGGCTACACCTTC	CASTSIGGAEVYGYTF
TRBV6-1	.	.	TRBJ2-7	TGTGCCAGCAGCCACAGCGCAGGGAACGACTACGAGCAGTACTTC	CASSHSAGNDYEQYF
TRBV27	.	.	TRBJ2-3	TGTGCCAGCAGGTCCTTCGGGTCCACAGATACGCAGTATTTT	CASRSFGSTDTQYF
TRBV21-1	.	.	TRBJ1-1	TGTGCCAGCAGTCGACAGAACCATGAAGCTTTCTTT	CASSRQNHEAFF
TRBV12-5	TRBD1	few	TRBJ1-1	TGTGCTAGTGGTTTGGGACAGGGTGAAGCTTTCTTT	CASGLGQGEAFF
TRBV29-1	TRBD1	.	TRBJ2-2	TGCAGCGTTGGGGACAGGGCCGCGAACACCGGGGAGCTGTTTTTT	CSVGDRAANTGELFF
TRBV18	.	.	TRBJ1-6	TGTGCCAGCTCACCACGGGGTAGCCAGGGAAATTCACCCCTCCACTTT	CASSPRGSQGNSPLHF
TRBV11-3	.	few	TRBJ2-3	TGTGCCAGCAGCGCCAGCGGAACTAGCACAGATACGCAGTATTTT	CASSASGTSTDTQYF
TRBV5-4	TRBD1	once	TRBJ2-1	TGTGCCAGCAGCTTGGCCCGGACAGGGAATACCAATGAGCAGTTCTTC	CASSLARTGNTNEQFF
TRBV9	.	once	TRBJ1-4	TGTGCCAGCAGCGGACGGAGGGAGGGTACCAATGAAAAACTGTTTTTT	CASSGRREGTNEKLFF
TRBV5-6	TRBD1	few	TRBJ1-1	TGTGCCAGCAGTGGACAGGAGTTGAACACTGAAGCTTTCTTT	CASSGQELNTEAFF
TRBV2	TRBD1	many	TRBJ2-7	TGTGCCAGCAGACAGGGGTCAGGTAAAACCTACGAGCAGTACTTC	CASRQGSGKTYEQYF
TRBV5-4	.	.	TRBJ2-3	TGTGCCAGCAGTTCGACCAGGGAGGGCACAGATACGCAGTATTTT	CASSSTREGTDTQYF
TRBV6-5	.	.	TRBJ1-1	TGTGCCAGCAGTTACTCGGCGGCCATGAACACTGAAGCTTTCTTT	CASSYSAAMNTEAFF
TRBV6-5	.	.	TRBJ2-7	TGTGCCAGCAGTTACTTACAGGGCTACGAGCAGTACTTC	CASSYLQGYEQYF
TRBV7-9	.	few	TRBJ2-7	TGTGCCAGCAGCTTAGACGCGGTCACCTCCTACGAGCAGTACTTC	CASSLDAVTSYEQYF
TRBV7-9	.	.	TRBJ1-4	TGTGCCAGCAGCTACGGGGGAGGAAAACTGTTTTTT	CASSYGGGKLFF
TRBV21-1	.	.	TRBJ2-3	TGTGCCAGCAGCAACGGTCCCCCCACAGATACGCAGTATTTT	CASSNGPPTDTQYF
TRBV9	.	.	TRBJ1-1	TGTGCCAGCAGTGGTCAGGTGAACACTGAAGCTTTCTTT	CASSGQVNTEAFF
TRBV7-2	.	few	TRBJ1-5	TGTGCCAGCAGCATCCAGGGGATTCAGCCCCAGCATTTT	CASSIQGIQPQHF
TRBV6-5	.	many	TRBJ1-3	TGTGCCAGCTCCAGCGAGGGTGCTGGAAACACCATATATTTT	CASSSEGAGNTIYF
TRBV7-6	.	.	TRBJ2-7	TGTGCCAGCAGCTCTACCCGCGAGCAGTACTTC	CASSSTREQYF
TRBV6-1	.	.	TRBJ2-7	TGTGCCAGCAACAAGGGGACTTACTCCTACGAGCAGTACTTC	CASNKGTYSYEQYF
TRBV27	.	.	TRBJ1-6	TGTGCCAGCAGTTTAAGGCGGTATAATTCACCCCTCCACTTT	CASSLRRYNSPLHF
TRBV11-2	.	.	TRBJ2-7	TGTGCCAGCAGCTTAGGTCTCAGGGACTCCTACGAGCAGTACTTC	CASSLGLRDSYEQYF
TRBV28	TRBD1	many	TRBJ2-7	TGTGCCAGCATTAGGACAGGTGGGTCGCGGGAGCAGTACTTC	CASIRTGGSREQYF
TRBV30	TRBD1	.	TRBJ1-1	TGTGCCTGGAGCCCCCGACAGGGTTCCGCTGAAGCTTTCTTT	CAWSPRQGSAEAFF